This TCR beta chain comes out of a study of Ad26.COV2.S vaccination and SARS-CoV-2 variants (dated by TCRdb to the early 2020s). As for the study more broadly: Vaccine-arm donors came from COV1001, a multicentre, randomized, double-blind, placebo-controlled phase I-IIa trial of Ad26.COV2.S in healthy adults. A total of 32 samples were included in the TCR-sequenced set, comprising some 20 Ad26.COV2.S vaccine recipients, 5 placebo recipients and 8 SARS-CoV-2 convalescent individuals. Dosing of Ad26.COV2.S was intramuscular, at either 5x10^10 or 1x10^11 viral particles, delivered as one shot or as two shots spaced 56 days apart. Trial participants were randomized into five groups of five, in which low-dose or high-dose Ad26.COV2.S was given once or twice, or placebo was given on both occasions. The specificity and breadth of SARS-CoV-2-reactive T cell receptors after Ad26.COV2.S vaccination were assessed by TCRbeta repertoire sequencing. Investigators remained blinded to trial group allocation during experiments and outcome assessment.

TCRbeta CDR3 regions were sequenced with the immunoSEQ Assay. After extraction, genomic DNA underwent amplification by bias-controlled multiplex PCR, followed by high-throughput sequencing. The paper's data handling went like this. To quantify the absolute abundance of every unique TCRbeta CDR3 region, sequences were collapsed and filtered. Usable DNA was measured by amplifying reference genes present in all nucleated cells, and TCRbeta template counts were normalized to that usable DNA to estimate T cell fraction. Repertoire TCRs were annotated as SARS-CoV-2-specific when V gene, CDR3 amino acid sequence and J gene were exactly matched to a known reactive TCR set. The reference SARS-CoV-2 TCR set was derived from MIRA and filtered for enrichment in COVID-19-positive ImmuneCODE repertoires, a step that removed public or cross-reactive TCRs. Using the MIRA antigens, annotated TCRs were further analysed by specific ORF or by position within an ORF. Breadth was defined as the number of annotated unique rearrangements divided by the total number of unique productive rearrangements, and depth was defined as the summed frequency of the annotated unique rearrangements. Group comparisons of TCR breadth used two-sided Wilcoxon rank-sum tests. TCRdb's version of the immuneACCESS table is confined to in-frame rearrangements and falls short of the full clone set. An unresolved V gene accounts for under half of the shortfall where checked; the remainder is of unknown origin. D and trimming come from the DNA, and the V and J calls and clone size come from that table. The sample table holds 300,000 to 350,000 clones, of which approximately 90% were seen once. The leading ten clones occupy approximately 4.5% of the sample.

Including cysteine and phenylalanine, the CDR3 has 17 amino acids. The DNA shown is the 51-base CDR3, in frame from base 1. The research as a whole found: Higher spike-specific TCR breadth was observed in Ad26.COV2.S recipients than in placebo recipients (P = 0.0014). It was noted by the authors that total T cell responses may have been underestimated by the TCR breadth and depth analyses. Comparing responses between vaccine doses or regimens was not something the study was powered to do. After vaccination, spike-specific CD8+ and CD4+ T cell responses were reported to show substantial breadth. Comparable non-spike TCR breadth was observed between vaccine and placebo recipients, consistent with only spike being contained in the vaccine.

The treatment or condition tag for this specimen amounts to: some 19 received Ad26.COV2.S at low or high dose, single or two shots; a few received placebo; per-sample allocation not given. Repertoires of vaccine and placebo recipients were sequenced from samples collected on day 63 after the first injection. Between 29 July and 7 August 2020, Cohort 1b enrolled 20 to 30 adults aged 18-55 years at one site in Boston, USA. As a vaccine, Ad26.COV2.S was a replication-incompetent adenovirus type 26 vector that expressed a prefusion-stabilized SARS-CoV-2 spike protein derived from the original Wuhan strain. Comments on this clone: No antigen is known for it. Nothing much larger sits one base from this clone, and base qualities are not available.

The sample here was peripheral blood, taken in a trial of Ad26.COV2.S vaccine versus placebo. The clonotype originates from a person between 18 and 65 years old who received the Ad26.COV2.S COVID-19 vaccine or a placebo. The V gene is TRBV21-1 and the J gene is TRBJ2-2; the table's D call, TRBD1, was not checked against the DNA. TRBV21-1 is a listed pseudogene. The DNA sequence reads TGTGCCAGAGGACAGGGGATCCACCTAGCGAACACCGGGGAGCTGTTTTTT. Its protein is CARGQGIHLANTGELFF.